The rows below give T cell receptor beta chains drawn from one sample of a study of shared clonotypes between healthy human individuals. Clones were read by immunoSEQ multiplex PCR, and TCRdb kept only the in-frame ones, dropping some. Counted here are millions of clones, just under 95% occurring once; the ten biggest clones make up 0.85% to 1.3%. The sample comprised naive CD8+ T cells sorted from blood. The receptors originated from a man in his late teens or twenties in good health. CDR3s include the opening cysteine and the closing phenylalanine or tryptophan. The D gene is left open where the match is weak. The size of a clone is reported for some rows only, either as once, few or many, or as a class for expanded clones.

v_call	j_call	d_call	clone_size	cdr3_nt	cdr3_aa
TRBV5-6	TRBJ2-7	-	-	TGTGCCAGCAGCTTGACCAATTCTGTATACGAGCAGTACTTC	CASSLTNSVYEQYF
TRBV30	TRBJ2-3	TRBD2	once	TGTGCCTGGAGAGGGAGGGCCCTCGCAGATACGCAGTATTTT	CAWRGRALADTQYF
TRBV9	TRBJ2-5	-	-	TGTGCCAGCAGCGTAGGACTGGAGTACCAAGAGACCCAGTACTTC	CASSVGLEYQETQYF
TRBV4-1	TRBJ1-1	-	-	TGCGCCAGCAGCCAAGAGGAGTTGTGGACTGAAGCTTTCTTT	CASSQEELWTEAFF
TRBV29-1	TRBJ1-2	-	-	TGCAGCGTCCCGAACCCCGGGGCCAACTATGGCTACACCTTC	CSVPNPGANYGYTF
TRBV4-1	TRBJ2-5	TRBD2	once	TGCGCCAGCAGCCTTCAGAGACGCGGGACTAGCGGGGGAGAGACCCAGTACTTC	CASSLQRRGTSGGETQYF
TRBV11-1	TRBJ2-5	TRBD2	-	TGTGCCAGCAGCCCTCTAGCGGGGTTTCTAGAGACCCAGTACTTC	CASSPLAGFLETQYF
TRBV27	TRBJ1-4	-	-	TGTGCCAGCAGTTTAGGAATGCCTCTCTATGGGGAAAAACTGTTTTTT	CASSLGMPLYGEKLFF
TRBV7-7	TRBJ2-2	TRBD2	-	TGTGCTAGCAGCTTATACGCGGGAGGGAACACCGGGGAGCTGTTTTTT	CASSLYAGGNTGELFF
TRBV10-3	TRBJ1-2	-	-	TGTGCCATCGAGGCGGAGACCCGGCAGGAGGGCTACACCTTC	CAIEAETRQEGYTF
TRBV4-2	TRBJ2-3	TRBD2	-	TGTGCCAGCAGCCAAGATTACCAGCGGGGGAGCACAGATACGCAGTATTTT	CASSQDYQRGSTDTQYF
TRBV7-9	TRBJ1-2	TRBD1	-	TGTGCCAGCAGCTCTCCGGGACAGGGGATGAACTATGGCTACACCTTC	CASSSPGQGMNYGYTF
TRBV5-4	TRBJ1-1	-	-	TGTGCCAGCAGTTTCGCTGGTGGGTACACTGAAGCTTTCTTT	CASSFAGGYTEAFF
TRBV6-1	TRBJ2-1	-	-	TGTGCCAGCACTGGGACCTACCTAACCTACAATGAGCAGTTCTTC	CASTGTYLTYNEQFF
TRBV28	TRBJ1-2	TRBD1	-	TGTGCCAGCAGTAGGGACAGGGGTGCCTATGGCTACACCTTC	CASSRDRGAYGYTF
TRBV13	TRBJ1-2	TRBD1	-	TGTGCCAGCAGCTTAGGTCAGGGGGCTGACTATGGCTACACCTTC	CASSLGQGADYGYTF
TRBV7-6	TRBJ2-3	TRBD2	-	TGTGCCAGCAGCTTAGGGGGGACTAGCGGGCGCACAGATACGCAGTATTTT	CASSLGGTSGRTDTQYF
TRBV7-2	TRBJ2-4	TRBD1	-	TGTGCCAGCAGCTGGACAGGGAGCCCCAAAAACATTCAGTACTTC	CASSWTGSPKNIQYF